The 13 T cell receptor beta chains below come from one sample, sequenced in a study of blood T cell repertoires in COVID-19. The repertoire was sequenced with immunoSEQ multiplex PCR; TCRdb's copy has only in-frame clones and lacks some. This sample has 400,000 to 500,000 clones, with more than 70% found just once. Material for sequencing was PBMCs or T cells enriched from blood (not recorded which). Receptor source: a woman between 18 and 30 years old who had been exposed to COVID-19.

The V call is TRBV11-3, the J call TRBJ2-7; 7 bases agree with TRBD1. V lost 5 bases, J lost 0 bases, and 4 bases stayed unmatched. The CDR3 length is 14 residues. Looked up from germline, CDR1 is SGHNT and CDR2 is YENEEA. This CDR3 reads CASSPDRVSYEQYF. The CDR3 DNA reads TGTGCCAGCAGCCCCGACAGGGTCTCCTACGAGCAGTACTTC.

The CDR3 sequence: CASSLTSGGITDTQYF. The CDR3 DNA sequence: TGTGCCAGCAGCTTGACTAGCGGGGGGATCACAGATACGCAGTATTTT. The chain is built from TRBV11-2 and TRBJ2-3; 13 bases agree with TRBD2. Germline assignment: CDR1 SGHAT and CDR2 FQNNGV. Unmatched junction bases numbered 2, after V lost 3 bases and J lost 2 bases. The CDR3 is 16 amino acids.

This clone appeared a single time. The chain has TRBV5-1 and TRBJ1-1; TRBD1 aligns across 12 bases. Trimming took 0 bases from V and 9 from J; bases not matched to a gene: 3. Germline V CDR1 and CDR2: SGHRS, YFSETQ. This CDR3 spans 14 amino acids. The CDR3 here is CASSLARDRGQAFF. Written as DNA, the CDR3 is TGCGCCAGCAGCTTGGCCCGGGACAGGGGGCAAGCTTTCTTT.

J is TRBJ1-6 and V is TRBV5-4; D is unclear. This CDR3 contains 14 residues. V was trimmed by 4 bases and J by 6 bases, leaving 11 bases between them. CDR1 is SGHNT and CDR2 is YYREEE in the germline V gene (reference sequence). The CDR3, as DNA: TGTGCCAGCAGCCTGCTAGGGAGTAATTCACCCCTCCACTTT. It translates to CASSLLGSNSPLHF.

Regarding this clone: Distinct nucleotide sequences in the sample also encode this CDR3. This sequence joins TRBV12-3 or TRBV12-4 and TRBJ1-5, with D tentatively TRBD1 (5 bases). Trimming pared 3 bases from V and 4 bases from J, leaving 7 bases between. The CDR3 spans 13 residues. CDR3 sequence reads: CASSFGGNQPQHF. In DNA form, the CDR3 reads TGTGCCAGCAGTTTCGGGGGAAATCAGCCCCAGCATTTT.

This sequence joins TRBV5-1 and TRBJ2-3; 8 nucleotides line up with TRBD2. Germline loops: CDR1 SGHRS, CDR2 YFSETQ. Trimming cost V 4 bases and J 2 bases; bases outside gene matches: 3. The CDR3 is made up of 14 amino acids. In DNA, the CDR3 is TGCGCCAGCAGCCCCGGGGGGGTCACAGATACGCAGTATTTT. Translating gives CASSPGGVTDTQYF.

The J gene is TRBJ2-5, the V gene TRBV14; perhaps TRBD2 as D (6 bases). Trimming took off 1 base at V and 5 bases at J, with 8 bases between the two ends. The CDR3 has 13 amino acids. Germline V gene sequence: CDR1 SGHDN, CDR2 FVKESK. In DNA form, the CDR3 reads TGTGCCAGCAGCCAAGGAGGGAGGGAGACCCAGTACTTC. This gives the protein CASSQGGRETQYF.

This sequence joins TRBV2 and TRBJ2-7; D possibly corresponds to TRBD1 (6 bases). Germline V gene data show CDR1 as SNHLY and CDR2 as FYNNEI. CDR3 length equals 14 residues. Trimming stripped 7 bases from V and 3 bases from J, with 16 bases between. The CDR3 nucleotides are TGTGCCAGCACTCCTACCCAGGGGTTCTACGAGCAGTACTTC. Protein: CASTPTQGFYEQYF.

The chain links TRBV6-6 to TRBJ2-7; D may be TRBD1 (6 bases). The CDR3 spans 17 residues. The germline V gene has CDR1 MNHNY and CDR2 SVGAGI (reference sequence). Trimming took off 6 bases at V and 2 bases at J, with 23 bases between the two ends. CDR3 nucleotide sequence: TGTGCCAGCAGACGAAGGACAGCGCAAGGAAGTCCCTACGAGCAGTACTTC. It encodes CASRRRTAQGSPYEQYF.

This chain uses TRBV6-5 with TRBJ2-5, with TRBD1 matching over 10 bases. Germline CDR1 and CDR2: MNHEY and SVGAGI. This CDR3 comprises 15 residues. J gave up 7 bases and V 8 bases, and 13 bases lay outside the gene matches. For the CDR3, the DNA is TGTGCCAGCCATAGCCGGGACAGGGGATTTTTGACCCAGTACTTC. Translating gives CASHSRDRGFLTQYF.

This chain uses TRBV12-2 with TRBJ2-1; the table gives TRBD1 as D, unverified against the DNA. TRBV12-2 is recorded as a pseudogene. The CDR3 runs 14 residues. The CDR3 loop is CASPPGQGANEQFF. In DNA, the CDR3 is TGTGCAAGTCCCCCGGGACAGGGGGCGAATGAGCAGTTCTTC.

The chain's CDR3 is CATSDEGGPNEKLFF. DNA for the CDR3: TGTGCCACCAGTGACGAGGGTGGGCCTAATGAAAAACTGTTTTTT. The rearrangement joins TRBV24-1 to TRBJ1-4; D remains ambiguous. CDR3 length: 15 amino acids. The V end lost 4 bases, the J end lost 3 bases, and 11 bases lay between the germline ends. Germline CDR1 and CDR2: KGHDR and SFDVKD.

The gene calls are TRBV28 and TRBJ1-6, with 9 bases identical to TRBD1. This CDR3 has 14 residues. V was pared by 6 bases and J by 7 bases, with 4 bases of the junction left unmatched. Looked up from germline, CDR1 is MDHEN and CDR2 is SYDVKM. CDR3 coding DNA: TGTGCCAGCAGGCGACAGGGGGGGAATTCACCCCTCCACTTT. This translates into CASRRQGGNSPLHF. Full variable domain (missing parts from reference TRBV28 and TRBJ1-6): DVKVTQSSRYLVKRTGEKVFLECVQDMDHENMFWYRQDPGLGLRLIYFSYDVKMKEKGDIPEGYSVSREKKERFSLILESASTNQTSMYLCASRRQGGNSPLHFGNGTRLTVT.